The rows below give T cell receptor beta chains drawn from one sample of a study of PD-1 blockade in mismatch repair-deficient tumors. Libraries were prepared by immunoSEQ multiplex PCR; TCRdb keeps only in-frame clonotypes and omits some of them. The sample holds about 17,000 clones, 84% seen once. Sequenced material: PBMCs, taken roughly 23 weeks after starting pembrolizumab. The receptors shown here come from an adult with mismatch repair-deficient cancer. Each CDR3 is given with its conserved first and last residue. A D gene is named only where the DNA matches it firmly. Clone size, where shown, is once, few, many, or a class for clones that have expanded.

V gene	J gene	D gene	clone size	CDR3 protein	CDR3 DNA
TRBV29-1	TRBJ1-1	-	-	CSVTEFEAFF	TGCAGCGTAACAGAGTTTGAAGCTTTCTTT
TRBV14	TRBJ1-1	-	-	CASSPGGRGGAFF	TGTGCCAGCAGCCCTGGGGGCAGGGGTGGGGCTTTCTTT
TRBV10-1	TRBJ2-1	TRBD2	-	CASSDQRGYNEQFF	TGCGCCAGCAGTGATCAGCGGGGATACAATGAGCAGTTCTTC
TRBV28	TRBJ2-5	-	-	CASSLPQGARETQYF	TGTGCCAGCAGTCTCCCCCAGGGCGCCAGGGAGACCCAGTACTTC
TRBV27	TRBJ2-7	TRBD2	few	CASSKLAEFYEQYF	TGTGCCAGCAGTAAACTAGCGGAGTTCTACGAGCAGTACTTC
TRBV5-1	TRBJ2-3	TRBD1	-	CASSLTTGKDTQYF	TGCGCCAGCAGCTTGACGACAGGGAAAGATACGCAGTATTTT
TRBV6-6	TRBJ1-1	-	-	CASSRQGKGTEAFF	TGTGCCAGCAGTCGCCAGGGGAAGGGGACTGAAGCTTTCTTT
TRBV30	TRBJ1-5	TRBD1	-	CAWSQGQGDHQPQHF	TGTGCCTGGAGTCAGGGACAGGGGGACCATCAGCCCCAGCATTTT
TRBV19	TRBJ1-3	-	-	CASSINRGNTIYF	TGTGCCAGTAGTATCAACAGGGGAAACACCATATATTTT
TRBV28	TRBJ2-1	-	-	CASIRDTYNEQFF	TGTGCCAGCATACGGGACACCTACAATGAGCAGTTCTTC
TRBV28	TRBJ1-5	TRBD1	-	CATGGTANQPQHF	TGTGCCACCGGTGGGACAGCAAATCAGCCCCAGCATTTT
TRBV5-1	TRBJ2-7	TRBD1	-	CASSRTGSSYEQYF	TGCGCCAGCAGCCGGACAGGGAGCTCCTACGAGCAGTACTTC
TRBV5-4	TRBJ1-2	-	-	CASSAELYYGYTF	TGTGCCAGCAGCGCCGAACTTTACTATGGCTACACCTTC
TRBV15	TRBJ1-4	TRBD1	-	CATSGTVHEKLFF	TGTGCCACCAGCGGGACAGTACATGAAAAACTGTTTTTT
TRBV6-4	TRBJ2-2	-	once	CASSVSTLTGELFF	TGTGCCAGCAGTGTTTCTACCCTGACCGGGGAGCTGTTTTTT
TRBV15	TRBJ2-2	-	-	CATSRDAAARSTGELFF	TGTGCCACCAGCAGAGATGCGGCGGCCCGAAGCACCGGGGAGCTGTTTTTT
TRBV27	TRBJ2-7	TRBD2	-	CASSTKVASGLAYEQYF	TGTGCCAGCTCTACAAAGGTGGCTAGCGGTCTGGCCTACGAGCAGTACTTC
TRBV28	TRBJ1-4	TRBD1	-	CASSQGDLNEKLFF	TGTGCCAGCAGTCAGGGGGACCTAAATGAAAAACTGTTTTTT
TRBV10-2	TRBJ2-2	TRBD2	-	CASTLAGAVTGELFF	TGCGCCAGCACTCTAGCGGGAGCGGTCACCGGGGAGCTGTTTTTT
TRBV7-8	TRBJ1-5	-	-	CASSFSSNQPQHF	TGTGCCAGCAGCTTCTCGAGCAATCAGCCCCAGCATTTT
TRBV5-1	TRBJ2-2	-	-	CASSFEGITGELFF	TGCGCCAGCAGCTTCGAGGGAATAACCGGGGAGCTGTTTTTT
TRBV30	TRBJ1-3	-	-	CAWSAFLNTIYF	TGTGCCTGGAGTGCCTTCCTAAACACCATATATTTT
TRBV5-6	TRBJ2-2	-	-	CASSGGPGRVAGELFF	TGTGCCAGCAGCGGGGGCCCCGGTCGGGTGGCCGGGGAGCTGTTTTTT
TRBV5-1	TRBJ2-2	TRBD1	-	CASSDRGNTGELFF	TGCGCCAGCAGTGACAGGGGGAACACCGGGGAGCTGTTTTTT
TRBV12-5	TRBJ2-3	TRBD2	-	CASGLSRTSGTDTQYF	TGTGCTAGTGGTTTATCCCGGACTAGCGGCACAGATACGCAGTATTTT
TRBV5-1	TRBJ2-2	TRBD2	-	CASSWEGPRTGELFF	TGCGCCAGCAGCTGGGAGGGGCCGAGAACCGGGGAGCTGTTTTTT
TRBV4-1	TRBJ2-3	-	-	CASSQDAFGDTQYF	TGCGCCAGCAGCCAAGATGCTTTCGGAGATACGCAGTATTTT
TRBV6-6	TRBJ1-1	-	-	CASGVGGGRAEAFF	TGTGCCAGCGGGGTCGGGGGGGGCCGAGCCGAAGCTTTCTTT
TRBV18	TRBJ1-2	-	-	CASSHLPTDNYGYTF	TGTGCCAGCTCACATCTTCCGACAGATAACTATGGCTACACCTTC
TRBV19	TRBJ2-5	-	-	CATLGGGGETQYF	TGTGCCACGTTAGGAGGCGGTGGAGAGACCCAGTACTTC
TRBV6-1	TRBJ2-4	TRBD1	-	CASSGQGFNIQYF	TGTGCCAGCAGTGGACAGGGTTTTAACATTCAGTACTTC
TRBV7-3	TRBJ2-1	TRBD2	-	CASSTSGSNNEQFF	TGTGCCAGCAGCACTAGCGGGAGTAACAATGAGCAGTTCTTC
TRBV28	TRBJ2-5	TRBD2	-	CASSFPGTSGETQYF	TGTGCCAGCAGTTTTCCCGGGACTAGCGGCGAGACCCAGTACTTC
TRBV6-1	TRBJ1-1	-	-	CATRVEGTVVGAFF	TGTGCCACTAGAGTCGAGGGTACTGTGGTGGGAGCTTTCTTT
TRBV18	TRBJ2-7	-	-	CASSPGLTEQYF	TGTGCCAGCTCACCCGGACTTACTGAGCAGTACTTC
TRBV19	TRBJ2-1	-	-	CASSFRDNEQFF	TGTGCCAGTAGTTTCCGGGACAATGAGCAGTTCTTC
TRBV7-8	TRBJ2-7	TRBD2	-	CASSRVGLAGVSSYEQYF	TGTGCCAGCAGCCGAGTCGGTCTAGCGGGAGTAAGCTCCTACGAGCAGTACTTC